These 30 T cell receptor beta chains originate from one sample sequenced in a study of shared clonotypes between healthy human individuals. Repertoires were generated with immunoSEQ multiplex PCR, while TCRdb's copy carries only in-frame clones and drops some. The table lists some 2.1 million clones, 90% to 95% of them singletons. The sequencing sample was made of naive CD4+ T cells sorted from blood. Subset indicated: CD45RA+ positively selected. The origin of the receptors is a man aged 18 to 30 in good health.

The genes are TRBV6-6 and TRBJ2-1; 8 bases agree with TRBD1. CDR1 and CDR2 (germline): MNHNY, SVGAGI (reference sequence). With 6 bases clipped from V and 0 bases from J, the junction kept 4 bases outside the gene matches. CDR3 size: 15 residues. CDR3: CASRPGTGSYNEQFF. CDR3 sequence (DNA): TGTGCCAGCAGGCCCGGGACAGGCTCCTACAATGAGCAGTTCTTC.

This rearrangement joins TRBV7-9 to TRBJ2-2; D uncertain. This CDR3 comprises 16 residues. With 4 bases removed from V and 3 bases from J, the gap between germline ends came to 15 bases. Per the germline V gene, CDR1 is SEHNR and CDR2 is FQNEAQ (reference sequence). The CDR3 here is CASSSPRTSYTGELFF. In nucleotides, the CDR3 is TGTGCCAGCAGCTCCCCCCGTACGTCCTACACCGGGGAGCTGTTTTTT.

The rearrangement links TRBV30 to TRBJ2-2; no firm D call. Germline assignment: CDR1 GTSNPN and CDR2 SVGIG (reference sequence). V was trimmed by 0 bases and J by 7 bases, leaving 9 bases between them. This CDR3 comprises 13 residues. The CDR3 region is CAWSVGFGGELFF. In DNA form, the CDR3 reads TGTGCCTGGAGTGTAGGGTTTGGCGGGGAGCTGTTTTTT.

The chain links TRBV7-3 to TRBJ1-6, with 7 nucleotides matching TRBD1. Germline V gene data show CDR1 as SGHTA and CDR2 as FQGTGA. The CDR3 has 14 residues. V was clipped by 3 bases and J by 9 bases; unmatched bases: 5. CDR3 nucleotide sequence: TGTGCCAGCAGCTTGGAGGGGGCGAGTTCACCCCTCCACTTT. Translating it yields CASSLEGASSPLHF. The whole variable domain, remainder taken from reference TRBV7-3 and TRBJ1-6, is GAGVSQTPSNKVTEKGKYVELRCDPISGHTALYWYRQSLGQGPEFLIYFQGTGAADDSGLPNDRFFAVRPEGSVSTLKIQRTERGDSAVYLCASSLEGASSPLHFGNGTRLTVT.

V is TRBV19 and J is TRBJ1-3; 7 positions agree with TRBD1. The CDR3 loop spans 18 amino acids. CDR1 and CDR2 from the germline V gene are LNHDA and SQIVND (reference sequence). V dropped 5 bases and J dropped 1; count of bases not matched to a gene: 14. CDR3 sequence: CASSHRQGTTASGNTIYF. CDR3 sequence (DNA): TGTGCCAGTAGTCACAGACAGGGTACGACCGCTTCTGGAAACACCATATATTTT.

The rearrangement links TRBV19 to TRBJ1-2, with TRBD1 identical over 7 bases. In germline, CDR1 is LNHDA, CDR2 SQIVND (reference sequence). With V trimmed by 5 bases and J by 4 bases, 7 bases remained unmatched. This CDR3 has 14 residues. The CDR3 DNA is TGTGCCAGTAGTTCTTATCAGGGGGGCTATGGCTACACCTTC. Translation: CASSSYQGGYGYTF. Looking up the rest from reference TRBV19 and TRBJ1-2 gives the full variable domain: DGGITQSPKYLFRKEGQNVTLSCEQNLNHDAMYWYRQDPGQGLRLIYYSQIVNDFQKGDIAEGYSVSREKKESFPLTVTSAQKNPTAFYLCASSSYQGGYGYTFGSGTRLTVV.

This clone was seen repeatedly, ten times or more. This chain connects TRBV18 to TRBJ1-2; 10 nucleotides agree with TRBD1. CDR3 length: 16 residues. CDR1 and CDR2 from the germline V gene are KGHSH and LQKENI. After removal of 3 bases from V and 6 bases from J, the junction contained 10 bases not matched to a gene. Here the CDR3 DNA reads TGTGCCAGCTCACCCGACAGGGGGCTAGTAGGGGATGGCTACACCTTC. Translating it yields CASSPDRGLVGDGYTF.

The V gene is TRBV5-4, the J gene TRBJ2-7; D is perhaps TRBD2 (6 bases). The germline CDR1 and CDR2 sequences are SGHNT and YYREEE (reference sequence). The length of the CDR3 is 17 residues. The V and J ends lost 4 bases and 0 bases respectively, with 20 bases between them. The CDR3 reads CASSPGGTGGSSYEQYF. The CDR3 DNA is TGTGCCAGCAGCCCTGGTGGGACTGGAGGAAGCTCCTACGAGCAGTACTTC. The full variable domain, its missing parts supplied by reference TRBV5-4 and TRBJ2-7, is ETGVTQSPTHLIKTRGQQVTLRCSSQSGHNTVSWYQQALGQGPQFIFQYYREEENGRGNFPPRFSGLQFPNYSSELNVNALELDDSALYLCASSPGGTGGSSYEQYFGPGTRLTVT.

This clone was detected once. This chain connects TRBV27 to TRBJ1-2; possibly TRBD1 for D (6 bases). Germline lookup yields CDR1 MNHEY and CDR2 SMNVEV (reference sequence). The V gene lost 4 bases and the J gene lost 5 bases, with 11 bases spanning the gap. The CDR3 is made up of 13 amino acids. The CDR3, as DNA: TGTGCCAGCAGTTACAGGGTAGATTATGGCTACACCTTC. This gives the protein CASSYRVDYGYTF.

This chain connects TRBV7-9 to TRBJ2-5; D is unclear. CDR1 and CDR2 from the germline V gene are SEHNR and FQNEAQ (reference sequence). This CDR3 region has 13 residues. Between the trimmed V and J ends, which lost 3 bases and 3 bases, there was a span of 8 bases. The CDR3 sequence is CASSLTVKETQYF. DNA of the CDR3: TGTGCCAGCAGCTTGACCGTTAAAGAGACCCAGTACTTC.

This chain links TRBV28 with TRBJ2-2, with a tentative D call TRBD2 (6 bases). The CDR3 loop spans 13 amino acids. The V gene lost 10 bases and the J gene lost 1 base, with 10 bases spanning the gap. Germline assignment: CDR1 MDHEN and CDR2 SYDVKM. For the CDR3, the DNA is TGTGCCACGCGGGACGGGAACACCGGGGAGCTGTTTTTT. Translation gives CATRDGNTGELFF.

The J gene is TRBJ1-1, the V gene TRBV6-1; possibly TRBD1 for D (6 bases). The germline gives CDR1 MNHNS, CDR2 SASEGT. This CDR3 is built from 13 residues. V lost 2 bases and J 3 bases, leaving 7 bases between the germline ends. For the CDR3, the DNA is TGTGCCAGCAGTGAAAACAGGGACACTGAAGCTTTCTTT. Encoded protein: CASSENRDTEAFF.

A remark on this clone: This sample also contains other DNA sequences that code for the same CDR3. This chain uses TRBV7-2 with TRBJ2-7; D remains unclear. The CDR3 is 14 residues long. V was cut by 1 base and J by 0 bases, with 7 bases left in between. Germline V gene data show CDR1 as SGHTA and CDR2 as FQGNSA. CDR3 residues: CASSLGPSSYEQYF. The CDR3 nucleotides read TGTGCCAGCAGCTTAGGCCCCAGCTCCTACGAGCAGTACTTC.

V gene TRBV2 combines with J gene TRBJ1-2; 7 bases are a match to TRBD1. The CDR3 runs to 14 residues. Germline CDR1 reads SNHLY; CDR2 reads FYNNEI. The J segment lost 6 bases and the V segment lost 8 bases, leaving 12 bases of the junction unmatched. The CDR3, as DNA: TGTGCCAGCTCCCACGGGGGACAGAGGGATGGCTACACCTTC. Amino acids: CASSHGGQRDGYTF. The entire variable domain, with the rest obtained from reference TRBV2 and TRBJ1-2, is as follows: EPEVTQTPSHQVTQMGQEVILRCVPISNHLYFYWYRQILGQKVEFLVSFYNNEISEKSEIFDDQFSVERPDGSNFTLKIRSTKLEDSAMYFCASSHGGQRDGYTFGSGTRLTVV.

The sample holds one count of this clone. CDR3 nucleotide sequence: TGTGCCTGGAGGAAATACACAGGGTTTGGAAACACCATATATTTT. It encodes CAWRKYTGFGNTIYF. The chain is built from TRBV30 and TRBJ1-3; TRBD1 might be the D (6 bases). CDR3 length: 15 residues. Germline V gene data show CDR1 as GTSNPN and CDR2 as SVGIG (reference sequence). The V gene lost 3 bases and the J gene lost 3 bases, with 15 bases spanning the gap.

The chain is built from TRBV28 and TRBJ1-2; tentative D call: TRBD1 (5 bases). Germline-derived CDR1 and CDR2 are MDHEN and SYDVKM. The CDR3 spans 16 residues. V was pared by 5 bases and J by 3 bases, with 19 bases between. For the CDR3, the DNA is TGTGCCAGCAGTCCTCTAACCGCAGGGAAGGACTATGGCTACACCTTC. Translated, it gives CASSPLTAGKDYGYTF.

In regard to this clone: Additional DNA sequences in this sample encode the identical CDR3. The V and J genes are TRBV4-3 and TRBJ1-6, with 7 bases aligning to TRBD1. This CDR3 is built from 16 residues. V shed 0 bases and J 6 bases; nucleotides not matched to a gene: 5. Germline V gene lookup returns CDR1 LGHNA and CDR2 YSLEER. CDR3 sequence reads: CASSQEAAGGNSPLHF. The CDR3, as DNA: TGCGCCAGCAGCCAAGAAGCGGCAGGGGGTAATTCACCCCTCCACTTT.

J is TRBJ2-1 and V is TRBV9, with 15 bases matching TRBD2. The junction had 9 bases not matched to a gene; V was cut back by 0 bases and J by 14 bases. Per the germline V gene, CDR1 is SGDLS and CDR2 is YYNGEE. CDR3 size: 16 residues. The CDR3 loop reads CASSVGWGLAGGSEFF. The CDR3 nucleotides read TGTGCCAGCAGCGTAGGCTGGGGACTAGCGGGAGGCTCAGAGTTCTTC. Together with reference TRBV9 and TRBJ2-1, the CDR3 gives the full variable domain: DSGVTQTPKHLITATGQRVTLRCSPRSGDLSVYWYQQSLDQGLQFLIQYYNGEERAKGNILERFSAQQFPDLHSELNLSSLELGDSALYFCASSVGWGLAGGSEFFGPGTRLTVL.

V and J are TRBV27 and TRBJ1-2, with D uncertain. The CDR3 runs to 13 residues. Per germline, CDR1 MNHEY and CDR2 SMNVEV (reference sequence). The ends were cut back, 3 bases at V and 4 bases at J, with 9 bases in the middle. CDR3 in DNA: TGTGCCAGCAGTTTTCGGGCGGCCTATGGCTACACCTTC. This codes for CASSFRAAYGYTF.

V usage is TRBV7-9 and J usage is TRBJ2-7; 9 positions match TRBD1. The CDR3 sequence is 15 residues long. Germline CDR1 and CDR2: SEHNR and FQNEAQ (reference sequence). With V trimmed by 5 bases and J by 5 bases, 10 bases remained unmatched. The CDR3 region has the DNA TGTGCCAGCAGCCGTCTCCGGGACAGGGAACACGAGCAGTACTTC. As protein: CASSRLRDREHEQYF.

The chain has TRBV6-1 and TRBJ1-2, with 7 bases aligning to TRBD1. Trimming took 11 bases from V and 4 from J; bases not matched to a gene: 13. CDR1 and CDR2 from the germline V gene are MNHNS and SASEGT. CDR3 length: 14 amino acids. The CDR3 loop is CAGSPGTASYGYTF. The CDR3 nucleotides read TGTGCCGGCTCTCCCGGGACAGCAAGCTATGGCTACACCTTC.

This chain's CDR3 is CASSSSGPRLGSTDTQYF. Here the CDR3 DNA reads TGTGCCAGCTCCTCCTCGGGACCCCGGTTGGGTAGCACAGATACGCAGTATTTT. This chain connects TRBV27 to TRBJ2-3; D may be TRBD1 or TRBD2 (5 bases each). The V end lost 8 bases, the J end lost 0 bases, and 24 bases lay between the germline ends. Per the germline V gene, CDR1 is MNHEY and CDR2 is SMNVEV (reference sequence). The CDR3 runs 18 residues.

The chain employs TRBV16 and TRBJ1-2; no definite D call. Trimming left V 2 bases short and J 5 bases short, with 15 bases between. Germline CDR1 and CDR2: KGHSY and FQNENV. The CDR3 is 15 amino acids. The CDR3 sequence is CASSQNSPGAYGYTF. The CDR3 coding sequence is TGTGCCAGCAGCCAAAACTCTCCTGGAGCTTATGGCTACACCTTC.

CDR3 sequence reads: CASSAVAESPEAFF. CDR3 bases: TGCGCCAGCAGTGCCGTAGCCGAAAGCCCTGAAGCTTTCTTT. The chain combines TRBV10-1 with TRBJ1-1; unclear D gene. The CDR3 sequence is 14 residues long. V lost 4 bases, J lost 6 bases, and 15 bases lay in between. CDR1 is WNHNN, CDR2 SYGVQD, per germline (reference sequence).

This chain uses TRBV10-3 with TRBJ1-6; no clear D. The CDR3 spans 14 residues. Per the germline V gene, CDR1 is ENHRY and CDR2 is SYGVKD. V lost 10 bases, J lost 6 bases, and 16 bases lay in between. The CDR3 here is CATRDPAGNSPLHF. The CDR3 region has the DNA TGTGCCACACGGGATCCAGCGGGTAATTCACCCCTCCACTTT.

V is TRBV2 and J is TRBJ2-7, with TRBD2 matching 7 bases. Losses at the gene ends were 9 bases for V and 4 bases for J; bases not matched to a gene: 12. Germline V CDR1 and CDR2: SNHLY, FYNNEI. The length of the CDR3 is 14 residues. CDR3 sequence: CASSKGGGAYEQYF. The CDR3 DNA sequence: TGTGCCAGTTCTAAGGGCGGGGGAGCGTACGAGCAGTACTTC.

V is TRBV20-1 and J is TRBJ1-2, with D possibly being TRBD1 (6 bases). Germline CDR1 is DFQATT and CDR2 is SNEGSKA (reference sequence). CDR3 length: 11 residues. The germline V and J ends were trimmed by 6 bases and 8 bases, with 13 bases remaining between them. The CDR3 sequence: CSALTGWGYTF. The CDR3 nucleotides read TGCAGTGCCCTAACAGGGTGGGGCTACACCTTC.

The chain carries TRBV6-5 and TRBJ1-6; 8 bases line up with TRBD1. This CDR3 contains 14 residues. With V trimmed by 6 bases and J by 9 bases, 7 bases remained unmatched. Germline V lookup: CDR1 MNHEY, CDR2 SVGAGI. Written as DNA, the CDR3 is TGTGCCAGCAGGCCAGGACAGGGAAGTTCACCCCTCCACTTT. This translates into CASRPGQGSSPLHF.

The CDR3, as DNA: TGTGCCAGCAGCCAAGTGGACAGGGCCTACGAGCAGTACTTC. It yields the protein CASSQVDRAYEQYF. The chain recombines TRBV14 with TRBJ2-7; 8 bases are a match to TRBD1. Germline CDR1 is SGHDN and CDR2 is FVKESK. V lost 1 base and J lost 2; bases outside the gene matches: 1. The CDR3 contains 14 residues.

The chain joins TRBV30 to TRBJ1-1, with TRBD1 matching over 9 bases. The length of the CDR3 is 15 residues. Germline V gene data show CDR1 as GTSNPN and CDR2 as SVGIG (reference sequence). Trimming took 3 bases from V and 2 from J; bases not matched to a gene: 7. CDR3 coding DNA: TGTGCCTGGAGCCCCTCGGACAGGGGTAACACTGAAGCTTTCTTT. Encoded protein: CAWSPSDRGNTEAFF.